This T cell receptor (beta chain) was recovered during a study of cytomegalovirus exposure and HLA in healthy donors. Study at large: Among the 300 to 400 donors who were genotyped, 81% fell in the genetic ancestry cluster that is associated with self-reported Caucasian donors. The study, taken as a whole, reports: For TCR beta chains, V- and J-gene trimming was later linked to a missense DCLRE1C variant. A later analysis showed TCR association rates differing by HLA locus, peaking at DRB1 and lowest at HLA-C.

This PCR relied on a set of 60 Vbeta primers and 13 Jbeta primers. Libraries were prepared by immunoSEQ multiplex PCR; TCRdb keeps only in-frame clonotypes and omits some of them. In the table there are some 85,000 clones, about 73% of which are singletons. Remarks on this clone: Its antigen is still unknown.

Germline loops: CDR1 ENHRY, CDR2 SYGVKD. V dropped 8 bases and J dropped 1; count of bases not matched to a gene: 3. CDR3 length: 13 residues. Sequencing was carried out using PBMCs. This chain uses TRBV10-3 with TRBJ2-5, with 8 bases fitting TRBD2. The source of this sequence is a woman between 35 and 50 years old in good health and CMV-seropositive. CDR3 bases: TGTGCCATCGGACTAGCAGCCCAAGAGACCCAGTACTTC. This codes for CAIGLAAQETQYF.